This T cell receptor beta chain was captured in a study of T cell responses to AZD1222 COVID-19 vaccine. Study-level findings and limits: Of spike-specific TCRs, nearly half reportedly target regions left unmutated in variants.

Here immunoSEQ multiplex PCR was the method, and the copy in TCRdb shows in-frame clones only, minus some. The sample carries around 100,000 clones, roughly 86% recorded once. Note on this clone: Its antigen is still unknown.

Germline V gene data show CDR1 as LNHDA and CDR2 as SQIVND (reference sequence). This CDR3 has 15 amino acids. V shed 7 bases, J shed 2 bases, and the junction held 9 bases outside the gene matches. The V and J genes are TRBV19 and TRBJ2-7; 9 bases are shared with TRBD1. The clonotype originates from an adult who received the MenACWY meningococcal vaccine as a control. Sequenced material: peripheral blood, taken 28 days after the second dose of the MenACWY control vaccine. Here the CDR3 reads CASKYSGTGTYEQYF. The CDR3, as DNA: TGTGCCAGTAAATACTCCGGGACAGGGACCTACGAGCAGTACTTC.